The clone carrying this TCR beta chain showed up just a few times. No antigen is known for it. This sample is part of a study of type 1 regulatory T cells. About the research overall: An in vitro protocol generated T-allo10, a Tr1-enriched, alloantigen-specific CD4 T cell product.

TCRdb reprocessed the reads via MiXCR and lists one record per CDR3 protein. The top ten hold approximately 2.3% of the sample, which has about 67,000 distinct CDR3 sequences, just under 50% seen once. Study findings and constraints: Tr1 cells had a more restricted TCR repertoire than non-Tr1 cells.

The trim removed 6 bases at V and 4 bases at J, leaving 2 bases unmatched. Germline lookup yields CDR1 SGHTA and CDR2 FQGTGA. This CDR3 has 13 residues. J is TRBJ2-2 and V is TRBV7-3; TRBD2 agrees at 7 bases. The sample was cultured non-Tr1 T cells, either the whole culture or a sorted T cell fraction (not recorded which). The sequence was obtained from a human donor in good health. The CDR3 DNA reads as TGTGCCAGCAGTTCGGGGGGCACCGGGGAGCTGTTTTTT. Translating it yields CASSSGGTGELFF.